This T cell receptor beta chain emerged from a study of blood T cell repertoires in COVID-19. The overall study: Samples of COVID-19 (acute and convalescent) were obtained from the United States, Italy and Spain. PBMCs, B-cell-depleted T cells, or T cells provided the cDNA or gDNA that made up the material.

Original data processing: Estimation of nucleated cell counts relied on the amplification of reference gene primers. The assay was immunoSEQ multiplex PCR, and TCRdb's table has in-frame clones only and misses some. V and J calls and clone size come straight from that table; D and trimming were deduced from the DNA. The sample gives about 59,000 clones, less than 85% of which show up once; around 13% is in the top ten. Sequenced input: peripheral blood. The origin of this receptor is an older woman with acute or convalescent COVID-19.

DNA of the CDR3: TGTGCCAGCAGCTTGACAGGGGCTTGGAACACTGAAGCTTTCTTT. Its protein product is CASSLTGAWNTEAFF. The gene calls are TRBV7-3 and TRBJ1-1; 8 nucleotides line up with TRBD1. The CDR3 is 15 residues long. The ends lost 3 bases at V and 1 base at J; junction bases unmatched: 4. Germline loops: CDR1 SGHTA, CDR2 FQGTGA.